A single sample gave rise to the 24 T cell receptor beta chains below, sequenced in a study of beta chain features in type 1 diabetes. Expressed TCRB transcripts were sequenced, since all the RNA that had been isolated was reverse transcribed. Assay used: immunoSEQ multiplex PCR; TCRdb lists only in-frame clones, some missing. The table records 550,000 to 850,000 clones, about an eighth of them present only once. Study outcomes and limitations: In all four CD4+ subsets, TCRB CDR3 length was significantly, moderately reduced in type 1 diabetes.

For these receptors, no antigen is known. Source material: naive CD4+ T cells from blood. The receptor set was obtained from a man aged 18 to 29 with type 1 diabetes.

The chain joins TRBV7-3 to TRBJ2-3; unclear D gene. With 0 bases removed from V and 4 bases from J, the gap between germline ends came to 8 bases. The CDR3 sequence is 14 residues long. Per germline, CDR1 SGHTA and CDR2 FQGTGA. The CDR3 DNA reads as TGTGCCAGCAGCTTAACTGGAGAAGCAGATACGCAGTATTTT. Encoded protein: CASSLTGEADTQYF.

The sample holds a few counts of this clone. For the CDR3, the DNA is TGTGCCATCAGTGAGGGCTCAAGTGAAGAGACCCAGTACTTC. Protein: CAISEGSSEETQYF. The chain recombines TRBV10-3 with TRBJ2-5; D is unclear. This CDR3 contains 14 residues. Germline assignment: CDR1 ENHRY and CDR2 SYGVKD. Trimming took off 2 bases at V and 3 bases at J, with 10 bases between the two ends.

This clone was seen only a few times. The V and J genes are TRBV9 and TRBJ2-7, with 8 nucleotides matching TRBD1. CDR3 length: 16 residues. From germline, CDR1 is SGDLS and CDR2 YYNGEE. J was trimmed by 6 bases and V by 2 bases; bases with no gene match: 13. The CDR3 loop is CASSVVPSGTGSEQYF. The CDR3 region has the DNA TGTGCCAGCAGCGTGGTGCCCTCCGGGACAGGTTCCGAGCAGTACTTC.

The chain has TRBV5-1 and TRBJ2-7; 8 nucleotides align to TRBD1. The CDR3 consists of 14 residues. Germline V gives CDR1 SGHRS, CDR2 YFSETQ. With V trimmed by 4 bases and J by 6 bases, 9 bases remained unmatched. The CDR3, as DNA: TGCGCCAGCAGCGGAGAAGGACAGGGAGTCGAGCAGTACTTC. It encodes CASSGEGQGVEQYF.

Only a few counts were recorded for this clone. This chain uses TRBV2 with TRBJ2-1; D is ambiguous. The CDR3 runs 10 residues. V gave up 5 bases and J gave up 6 bases, with 2 bases separating them. Germline values: CDR1 SNHLY, CDR2 FYNNEI. The chain's CDR3 is CASSFNEQFF. For the CDR3, the DNA is TGTGCCAGCAGTTTCAATGAGCAGTTCTTC.

This clone has a handful of counts. The chain is built from TRBV30 and TRBJ1-1; TRBD1 is a possible D gene (5 bases). Deletions cut 1 base from V and 3 bases from J, with 9 bases between. CDR1 is GTSNPN, CDR2 SVGIG, per germline (reference sequence). There are 13 residues in the CDR3. DNA for the CDR3: TGTGCCTGGAGTGCTCAGGGTTACACTGAAGCTTTCTTT. Protein: CAWSAQGYTEAFF.

The gene calls are TRBV2 and TRBJ2-5; unclear D gene. The CDR3 consists of 12 residues. V was cut by 6 bases and J by 5 bases, with 10 bases left in between. CDR1 and CDR2 (germline): SNHLY, FYNNEI. CDR3 protein: CASSPHLETQYF. CDR3 nucleotide sequence: TGTGCCAGCAGCCCCCACTTGGAGACCCAGTACTTC. The complete variable domain, with remaining parts taken from reference TRBV2 and TRBJ2-5, reads EPEVTQTPSHQVTQMGQEVILRCVPISNHLYFYWYRQILGQKVEFLVSFYNNEISEKSEIFDDQFSVERPDGSNFTLKIRSTKLEDSAMYFCASSPHLETQYFGPGTRLLVL.

The V and J genes are TRBV19 and TRBJ2-5; 8 positions agree with TRBD2. The CDR3 has 14 residues. Germline CDR1 is LNHDA and CDR2 is SQIVND (reference sequence). V lost 5 bases to trimming and J lost 3 bases; unmatched junction nucleotides: 5. CDR3 bases: TGTGCCAGTAGTGCAGCGGGGGCCGAAGAGACCCAGTACTTC. This codes for CASSAAGAEETQYF.

The CDR3 region has the DNA TGTACCAGCAGCCAGTCTAGACAGACCCGCTATGGCTACACCTTC. As protein: CTSSQSRQTRYGYTF. This chain uses TRBV1 with TRBJ1-2; the table names TRBD1, a call not compared with the DNA. TRBV1 is a pseudogene segment. The length of the CDR3 is 15 residues.

This clone was counted a few times. This specimen includes other DNA sequences encoding the same CDR3. This chain links TRBV14 with TRBJ1-3; no firm D call. The CDR3 covers 14 residues. The germline V gene has CDR1 SGHDN and CDR2 FVKESK. The V end was cut by 1 base, the J end by 0 bases, with 4 bases between. CDR3 residues: CASSQVSSGNTIYF. For the CDR3, the DNA is TGTGCCAGCAGCCAAGTCAGCTCTGGAAACACCATATATTTT.

This CDR3 is CASSYAPVGYSPLHF. CDR3 in DNA: TGTGCCAGCAGTTACGCCCCGGTGGGATATTCACCCCTCCACTTT. The chain has TRBV6-5 and TRBJ1-6; D uncertain. CDR3 length: 15 amino acids. CDR1 and CDR2 from the germline V gene are MNHEY and SVGAGI. The V and J ends lost 2 bases and 8 bases respectively, with 13 bases between them.

This clone was found a few times. A read error may account for a junction end that differs from germline. The chain couples TRBV7-7 to TRBJ2-1, with 11 positions matching TRBD2. The V gene's germline CDR1 is SSHAT and CDR2 FNYEAQ (reference sequence). This CDR3 spans 16 amino acids. This CDR3 reads CASSSTSGALYNEQFF. The DNA for the CDR3 is TGTGCTAGCAGCTCGACTAGCGGGGCTCTCTACAATGAGCAGTTCTTC.

The rearrangement uses TRBV25-1 and TRBJ1-1; D is unclear. Trimming removed 2 bases from V and 4 bases from J, with 8 bases in between. The germline V gene has CDR1 MGHDK and CDR2 SYGVNS. This CDR3 has 13 amino acids. CDR3 amino acids: CASSEVGGTEAFF. The DNA for the CDR3 is TGTGCCAGCAGTGAAGTCGGCGGCACTGAAGCTTTCTTT. Variable domain in full (rest from reference TRBV25-1 and TRBJ1-1): EADIYQTPRYLVIGTGKKITLECSQTMGHDKMYWYQQDPGMELHLIHYSYGVNSTEKGDLSSESTVSRIRTEHFPLTLESARPSHTSQYLCASSEVGGTEAFFGQGTRLTVV.

The gene calls are TRBV7-9 and TRBJ2-3; tentative D call: TRBD2 (5 bases). Germline lookup yields CDR1 SEHNR and CDR2 FQNEAQ (reference sequence). CDR3 length equals 19 residues. Trimming removed 3 bases at V and 6 bases at J, with 28 bases between. CDR3 DNA sequence: TGTGCCAGCAGCTTTCTGCATGGCGACCGTAATCTAAGGGAGGATACGCAGTATTTT. Protein: CASSFLHGDRNLREDTQYF.

The genes are TRBV9 and TRBJ2-3, with 7 bases matching TRBD2. The CDR3 runs 15 residues. V dropped 3 bases and J dropped 6; count of bases not matched to a gene: 10. Germline V gives CDR1 SGDLS, CDR2 YYNGEE. This chain's CDR3 is CASSETPSRGDTQYF. CDR3 nucleotides: TGTGCCAGCAGCGAAACCCCTTCGCGGGGGGATACGCAGTATTTT. The full variable domain, rest sourced from reference TRBV9 and TRBJ2-3, is DSGVTQTPKHLITATGQRVTLRCSPRSGDLSVYWYQQSLDQGLQFLIQYYNGEERAKGNILERFSAQQFPDLHSELNLSSLELGDSALYFCASSETPSRGDTQYFGPGTRLTVL.

The chain uses TRBV7-2 and TRBJ1-2, with TRBD1 identical over 11 bases. Germline V gene data show CDR1 as SGHTA and CDR2 as FQGNSA. This CDR3 region has 16 residues. The V gene end was trimmed by 4 bases and the J gene end by 6 bases; junction bases not matched to a gene: 10. In DNA form, the CDR3 reads TGTGCCAGCAGCTCACAACCGGGACAGGGGGTCAATGGCTACACCTTC. As protein: CASSSQPGQGVNGYTF.

The chain couples TRBV7-9 to TRBJ2-7; D possibly corresponds to TRBD2 (5 bases). CDR1 is SEHNR, CDR2 FQNEAQ, per germline (reference sequence). V lost 5 bases to trimming and J lost 7 bases, with 18 bases between them. The CDR3 runs 14 residues. In nucleotides, the CDR3 is TGTGCCAGCAGCCCCACCGGACTTGACGGGGAGCAGTACTTC. This sequence encodes CASSPTGLDGEQYF.

This chain connects TRBV15 to TRBJ2-1; D might be TRBD1 or TRBD2, each matching 6 bases. Germline V gene sequence: CDR1 LNHNV, CDR2 YYDKDF (reference sequence). Trimming removed 0 bases from V and 8 bases from J, with 11 bases in between. There are 14 residues in the CDR3. The CDR3 reads CATSRDPGADEQFF. In DNA form, the CDR3 reads TGTGCCACCAGCAGAGATCCGGGGGCGGATGAGCAGTTCTTC.

The DNA of the CDR3 is TGCGCCAGCAGCTTGATGAGTGAGTCCTATAATTCACCCCTCCACTTT. This gives the protein CASSLMSESYNSPLHF. The chain combines TRBV5-1 with TRBJ1-6, with D unclear. CDR3 length: 16 residues. The germline gives CDR1 SGHRS, CDR2 YFSETQ. Trimming stripped 1 base from V and 1 base from J, with 9 bases between.

The chain joins TRBV4-2 to TRBJ2-1; the D gene could be TRBD1 or TRBD2 (7 bases each). Germline V CDR1 and CDR2: LGHNA, YNFKEQ. CDR3 length equals 15 residues. Deletions cut 0 bases from V and 7 bases from J, with 13 bases between. In DNA, the CDR3 is TGTGCCAGCAGCCAAGATCTTCAGGGGGGGAATGAGCAGTTCTTC. The encoded protein is CASSQDLQGGNEQFF.

This clone was counted only a few times. This chain uses TRBV5-1 with TRBJ2-1, with a possible D match to TRBD1 (6 bases). Deletions cut 3 bases from V and 10 bases from J, with 17 bases between. Germline-derived CDR1 and CDR2 are SGHRS and YFSETQ. This CDR3 contains 14 residues. This chain's CDR3 is CASSSDSARREQFF. The CDR3 DNA is TGCGCCAGCAGCTCGGACAGTGCCCGGAGGGAGCAGTTCTTC.

This clone turned up a few times. This chain uses TRBV7-9 with TRBJ2-5, with D uncertain. CDR3 length: 11 residues. Germline V gene sequence: CDR1 SEHNR, CDR2 FQNEAQ (reference sequence). Trimming shortened V by 5 bases and J by 0 bases, and 1 base separated the two germline ends. CDR3 residues: CASSNQETQYF. The CDR3 DNA follows: TGTGCCAGCAGCAACCAAGAGACCCAGTACTTC.

This clone was seen a handful of times. The rearrangement joins TRBV2 to TRBJ1-1; D unclear. Trimming left V 2 bases short and J 1 base short, with 5 bases between. The CDR3 covers 13 residues. Germline assignment: CDR1 SNHLY and CDR2 FYNNEI. CDR3 in DNA: TGTGCCAGCAGTGAATCGGAGAACACTGAAGCTTTCTTT. This gives the protein CASSESENTEAFF.

V and J are TRBV5-1 and TRBJ2-3; 8 bases match TRBD1. There are 16 residues in the CDR3. Germline assignment: CDR1 SGHRS and CDR2 YFSETQ. The V gene end was trimmed by 0 bases and the J gene end by 0 bases; junction bases not matched to a gene: 3. The CDR3 loop reads CASSLARDRSTDTQYF. For the CDR3, the DNA is TGCGCCAGCAGCTTGGCCCGGGACAGGAGCACAGATACGCAGTATTTT.